This TCR beta chain stems from a study of T cell changes during pregnancy in multiple sclerosis. The germline gives CDR1 GTSNPN, CDR2 SVGIG (reference sequence). CDR3 size: 15 residues. Trimming at V came to 0 bases and at J to 4 bases, leaving 8 bases not matched to a gene. Libraries were prepared by immunoSEQ multiplex PCR; TCRdb keeps only in-frame clonotypes and omits some of them. The table has 75,000 to 95,000 clones, around 90% seen once. This TCR was recovered from a female donor with multiple sclerosis, enrolled in a pregnancy study. The genes are TRBV30 and TRBJ1-1, with TRBD1 matching 7 bases. Specimen: peripheral blood, collected in the first trimester of pregnancy. The CDR3 region is CAWSVRGRLGTEAFF. CDR3 in DNA: TGTGCCTGGAGTGTTAGGGGGCGGCTCGGCACTGAAGCTTTCTTT.